This T cell receptor beta chain stems from a study of T cell changes during pregnancy in multiple sclerosis. CDR3 length equals 16 residues. Trimming left V 0 bases short and J 2 bases short, with 14 bases between. From germline, CDR1 is LGHNA and CDR2 YSLEER. Libraries were prepared by immunoSEQ multiplex PCR; TCRdb keeps only in-frame clonotypes and omits some of them. The top ten clones hold more than 1% of a sample with around 80,000 clones, about 95% of them seen once. The sequences come from peripheral blood, collected in the second trimester of pregnancy. The origin of this receptor is a female donor with multiple sclerosis, enrolled in a pregnancy study. V is TRBV4-3 and J is TRBJ2-7, with D possibly TRBD2 on 5 matching bases. This CDR3 is CASSQDGVTIPYEQYF. Here the CDR3 DNA reads TGCGCCAGCAGCCAAGATGGCGTGACTATTCCCTACGAGCAGTACTTC.